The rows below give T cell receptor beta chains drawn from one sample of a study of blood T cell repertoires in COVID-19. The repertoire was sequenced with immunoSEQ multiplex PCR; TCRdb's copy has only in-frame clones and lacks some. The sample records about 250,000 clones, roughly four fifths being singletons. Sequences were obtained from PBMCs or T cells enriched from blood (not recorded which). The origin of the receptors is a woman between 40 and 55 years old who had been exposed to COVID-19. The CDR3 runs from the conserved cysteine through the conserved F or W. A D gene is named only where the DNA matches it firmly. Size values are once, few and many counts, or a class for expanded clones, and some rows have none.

TGTGCCAGCTCACCTAACCGAGGGGGCCGAGAGCAGTTCTTC,CASSPNRGGREQFF,TRBJ2-1,TRBD1,.,TRBV18
TGTGCCAGCAGTTACTCGGGGCAGCACACTGAAGCTTTCTTT,CASSYSGQHTEAFF,TRBJ1-1,.,.,TRBV6-5
TGTGCCAGCAGTCCTGGGACAGGGAATGAAAAACTGTTTTTT,CASSPGTGNEKLFF,TRBJ1-4,TRBD1,.,TRBV28
TGCGCCAGCGCCCCGTCCCGGGGGTCGGGGGAGACCCAGTACTTC,CASAPSRGSGETQYF,TRBJ2-5,.,.,TRBV5-1
TGTGCCAGCAGTTTTCAACGGTACGAGCAGTACTTC,CASSFQRYEQYF,TRBJ2-7,.,.,TRBV28
TGTGCCAGTAGCACAGGGACAGGGGGTACTGGAAACACCATATATTTT,CASSTGTGGTGNTIYF,TRBJ1-3,TRBD1,.,TRBV19
TGTGCCAGCAGCCGTCAGGGATCGGGAGGGAGCTATGGCTACACCTTC,CASSRQGSGGSYGYTF,TRBJ1-2,.,.,TRBV7-9
TGTGCCACCAGTGGCCCTAGGAATCCAGATACGCAGTATTTT,CATSGPRNPDTQYF,TRBJ2-3,.,.,TRBV24-1
TGTGCCAGCAGTGAAGGCGGGTCTGGGAATAATTCACCCCTCCACTTT,CASSEGGSGNNSPLHF,TRBJ1-6,.,.,TRBV2
TGTGCCAGCAGCCCGAGACAGGGAGCGAGCTATGGCTACACCTTC,CASSPRQGASYGYTF,TRBJ1-2,TRBD1,.,TRBV11-2
TGTGCCAGCAGCTTAGTCACCACTGGCGGGGGGGCATACGAGCAGTACTTC,CASSLVTTGGGAYEQYF,TRBJ2-7,TRBD2,.,TRBV11-2
TGTGCCAGCACCCGGACAGGGACCTTTCTCCAAGAGACCCAGTACTTC,CASTRTGTFLQETQYF,TRBJ2-5,TRBD1,many,TRBV7-6
TGTGCCAGCAGTGAAGGTCGGGATCAGCCCCAGCATTTT,CASSEGRDQPQHF,TRBJ1-5,.,.,TRBV6-1
TGTGCCAGCAGCTTGGCAGGGGTGGATGGTTCACCCCTCCACTTT,CASSLAGVDGSPLHF,TRBJ1-6,.,once,TRBV7-2
TGTGCCAGCAGCTTAATGGGAGGTGGGGCCAACGTCCTGACTTTC,CASSLMGGGANVLTF,TRBJ2-6,.,.,TRBV9
TGTGCCAGCAGTTTACCCAGACAGTCGTATGGCTACACCTTC,CASSLPRQSYGYTF,TRBJ1-2,.,.,TRBV28
TGTGCCTGGACCCGACAGGCCGGAGAGCAGTACTTC,CAWTRQAGEQYF,TRBJ2-7,.,.,TRBV30
TGTGCCAGTAGTCTTACGGGCTCCTACAATGAGCAGTTCTTC,CASSLTGSYNEQFF,TRBJ2-1,.,few,TRBV19
TGTGCCAGCAGTTTAATTTATGGGGGGGCTGAAGCTTTCTTT,CASSLIYGGAEAFF,TRBJ1-1,.,.,TRBV28
TGTGCCAGTAGTATAGATAGAGGGAACACTGAAGCTTTCTTT,CASSIDRGNTEAFF,TRBJ1-1,.,.,TRBV19
TGTGCCAGCAGTGCGCTGACTAGCGGTCAAGAGACCCAGTACTTC,CASSALTSGQETQYF,TRBJ2-5,TRBD2,.,TRBV2
TGTGCCAGCAGCCACGGGGATAATTCACCCCTCCACTTT,CASSHGDNSPLHF,TRBJ1-6,.,.,TRBV3-1/TRBV3-2
TGTGCCAGCAGCCGGAACACTGAAGCTTTCTTT,CASSRNTEAFF,TRBJ1-1,.,.,TRBV7-9
TGTGCACACAGGGGGTCTTACGAGCAGTACTTC,CAHRGSYEQYF,TRBJ2-7,TRBD1,.,TRBV6-5
TGTGCCAGCAGTTCCCGAGAGGGGACCCCTGGGGACTTGTATGGCTACACCTTC,CASSSREGTPGDLYGYTF,TRBJ1-2,.,.,TRBV28
TGTGCCAGCAGTTATCCCGGGACAGCTAATTCACCCCTCCACTTT,CASSYPGTANSPLHF,TRBJ1-6,TRBD1,.,TRBV6-2/TRBV6-3
TGTGCCAGCAGCTTGGCGGGGGGAAAGGGCTACACCTTC,CASSLAGGKGYTF,TRBJ1-2,.,few,TRBV5-6